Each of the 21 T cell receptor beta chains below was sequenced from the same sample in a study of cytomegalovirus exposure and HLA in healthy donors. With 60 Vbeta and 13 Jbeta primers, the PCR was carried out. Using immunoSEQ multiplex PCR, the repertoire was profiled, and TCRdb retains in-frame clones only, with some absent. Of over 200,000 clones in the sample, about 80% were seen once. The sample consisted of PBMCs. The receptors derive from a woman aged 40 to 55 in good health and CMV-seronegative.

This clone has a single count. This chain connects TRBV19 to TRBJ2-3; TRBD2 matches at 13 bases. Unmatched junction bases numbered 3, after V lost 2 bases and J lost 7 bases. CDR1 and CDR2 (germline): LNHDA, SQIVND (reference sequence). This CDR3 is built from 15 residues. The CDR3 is CASSIWTSGGNTQYF. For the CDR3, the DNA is TGTGCCAGTAGTATATGGACTAGCGGGGGAAATACGCAGTATTTT.

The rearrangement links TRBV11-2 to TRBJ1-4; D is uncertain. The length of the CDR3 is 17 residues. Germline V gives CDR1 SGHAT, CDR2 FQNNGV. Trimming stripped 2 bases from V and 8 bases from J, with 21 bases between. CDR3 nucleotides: TGTGCCAGCAGCTTACGCGACTACCGTCGGGGTGGCGAAAAACTGTTTTTT. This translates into CASSLRDYRRGGEKLFF.

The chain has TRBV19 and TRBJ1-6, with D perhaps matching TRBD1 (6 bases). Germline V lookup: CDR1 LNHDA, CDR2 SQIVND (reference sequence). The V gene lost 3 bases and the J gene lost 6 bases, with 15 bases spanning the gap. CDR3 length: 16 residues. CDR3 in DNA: TGTGCCAGTAGTATCGGCGGGGGACAACTTAATTCACCCCTCCACTTT. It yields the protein CASSIGGGQLNSPLHF.

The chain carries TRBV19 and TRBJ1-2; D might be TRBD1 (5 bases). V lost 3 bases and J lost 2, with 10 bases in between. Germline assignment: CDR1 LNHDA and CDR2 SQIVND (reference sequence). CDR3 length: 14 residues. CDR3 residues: CASSMGLQNYGYTF. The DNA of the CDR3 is TGTGCCAGTAGTATGGGACTGCAAAACTATGGCTACACCTTC. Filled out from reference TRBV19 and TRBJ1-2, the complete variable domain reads DGGITQSPKYLFRKEGQNVTLSCEQNLNHDAMYWYRQDPGQGLRLIYYSQIVNDFQKGDIAEGYSVSREKKESFPLTVTSAQKNPTAFYLCASSMGLQNYGYTFGSGTRLTVV.

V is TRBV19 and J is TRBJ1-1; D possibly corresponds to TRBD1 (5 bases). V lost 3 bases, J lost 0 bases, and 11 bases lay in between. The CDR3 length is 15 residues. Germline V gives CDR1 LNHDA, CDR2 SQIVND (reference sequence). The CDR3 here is CASSMGGRMNTEAFF. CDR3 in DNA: TGTGCCAGTAGTATGGGGGGAAGGATGAACACTGAAGCTTTCTTT. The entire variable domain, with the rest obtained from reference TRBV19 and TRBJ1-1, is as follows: DGGITQSPKYLFRKEGQNVTLSCEQNLNHDAMYWYRQDPGQGLRLIYYSQIVNDFQKGDIAEGYSVSREKKESFPLTVTSAQKNPTAFYLCASSMGGRMNTEAFFGQGTRLTVV.

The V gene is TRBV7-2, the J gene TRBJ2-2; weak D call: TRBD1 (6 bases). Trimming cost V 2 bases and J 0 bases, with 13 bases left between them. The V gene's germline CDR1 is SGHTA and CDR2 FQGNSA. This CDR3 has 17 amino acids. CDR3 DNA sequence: TGTGCCAGCAGCTTATCCCCCAGGGGACCGAACACCGGGGAGCTGTTTTTT. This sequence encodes CASSLSPRGPNTGELFF.

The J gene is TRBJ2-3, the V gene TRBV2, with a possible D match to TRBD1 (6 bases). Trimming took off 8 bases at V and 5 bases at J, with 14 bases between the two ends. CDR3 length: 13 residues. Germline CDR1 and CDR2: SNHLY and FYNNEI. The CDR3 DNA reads TGTGCCAGCGAGACATGGGGGCAAGATACGCAGTATTTT. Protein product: CASETWGQDTQYF.

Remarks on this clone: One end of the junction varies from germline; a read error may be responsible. In DNA form, the CDR3 reads TGTGCCAGCCATACAGGGGGGAGGTACAATGGGCAGTTCTTC. Its protein is CASHTGGRYNGQFF. The V and J genes are TRBV6-5 and TRBJ2-1; 8 bases align to TRBD1. The CDR3 is 14 residues long. Germline V gene lookup returns CDR1 MNHEY and CDR2 SVGAGI.

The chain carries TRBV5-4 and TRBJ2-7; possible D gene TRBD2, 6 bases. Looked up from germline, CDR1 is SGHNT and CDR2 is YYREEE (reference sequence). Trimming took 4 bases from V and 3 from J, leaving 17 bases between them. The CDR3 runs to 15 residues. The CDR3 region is CASSLKTTGDYEQYF. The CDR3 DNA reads TGTGCCAGCAGCCTAAAGACCACGGGGGACTACGAGCAGTACTTC. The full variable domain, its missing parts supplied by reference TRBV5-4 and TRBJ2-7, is ETGVTQSPTHLIKTRGQQVTLRCSSQSGHNTVSWYQQALGQGPQFIFQYYREEENGRGNFPPRFSGLQFPNYSSELNVNALELDDSALYLCASSLKTTGDYEQYFGPGTRLTVT.

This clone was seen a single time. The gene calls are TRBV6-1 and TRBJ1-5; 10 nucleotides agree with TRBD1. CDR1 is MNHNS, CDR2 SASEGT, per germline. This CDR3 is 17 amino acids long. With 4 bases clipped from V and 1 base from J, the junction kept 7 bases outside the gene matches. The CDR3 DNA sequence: TGTGCCAGCAGTGGGACCGACAGGGGGCTGAGCAATCAGCCCCAGCATTTT. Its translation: CASSGTDRGLSNQPQHF.

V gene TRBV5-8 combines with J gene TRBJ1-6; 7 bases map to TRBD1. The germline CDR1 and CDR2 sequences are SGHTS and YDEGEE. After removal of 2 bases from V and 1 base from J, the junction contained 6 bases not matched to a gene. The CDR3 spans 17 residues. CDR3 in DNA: TGTGCCAGCAGCTTTCGGACAGGTCGGTCCTATAATTCACCCCTCCACTTT. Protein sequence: CASSFRTGRSYNSPLHF.

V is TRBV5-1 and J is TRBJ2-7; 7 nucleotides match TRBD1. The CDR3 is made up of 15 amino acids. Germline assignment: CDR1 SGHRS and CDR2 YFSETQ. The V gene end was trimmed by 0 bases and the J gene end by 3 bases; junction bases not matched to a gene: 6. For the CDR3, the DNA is TGCGCCAGCAGCTTGGGACCGGGACAGCTCTACGAGCAGTACTTC. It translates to CASSLGPGQLYEQYF.

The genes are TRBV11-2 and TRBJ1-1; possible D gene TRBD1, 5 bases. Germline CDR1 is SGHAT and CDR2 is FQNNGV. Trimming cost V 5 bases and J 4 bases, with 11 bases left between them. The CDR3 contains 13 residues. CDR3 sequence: CASSLGAGTEAFF. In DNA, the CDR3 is TGTGCCAGCAGCCTAGGGGCGGGCACTGAAGCTTTCTTT.

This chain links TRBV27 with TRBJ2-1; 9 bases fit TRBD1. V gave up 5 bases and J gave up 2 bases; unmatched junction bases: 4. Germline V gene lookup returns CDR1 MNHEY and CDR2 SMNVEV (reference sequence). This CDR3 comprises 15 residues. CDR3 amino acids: CASSHRQGAYNEQFF. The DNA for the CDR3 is TGTGCCAGCAGTCACCGACAGGGGGCCTACAATGAGCAGTTCTTC.

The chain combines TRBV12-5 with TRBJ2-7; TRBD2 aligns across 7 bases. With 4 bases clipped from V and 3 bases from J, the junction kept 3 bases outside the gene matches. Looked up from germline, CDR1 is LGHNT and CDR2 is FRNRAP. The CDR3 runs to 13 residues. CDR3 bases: TGTGCTAGTGGTTGGGGGGGAAGCTACGAGCAGTACTTC. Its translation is CASGWGGSYEQYF.

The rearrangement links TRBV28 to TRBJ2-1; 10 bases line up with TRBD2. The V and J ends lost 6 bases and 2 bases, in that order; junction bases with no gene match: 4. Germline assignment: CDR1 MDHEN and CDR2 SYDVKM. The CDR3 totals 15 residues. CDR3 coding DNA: TGTGCCAGCAGGGAAGCGGGGGGGGCCTACAATGAGCAGTTCTTC. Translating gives CASREAGGAYNEQFF.

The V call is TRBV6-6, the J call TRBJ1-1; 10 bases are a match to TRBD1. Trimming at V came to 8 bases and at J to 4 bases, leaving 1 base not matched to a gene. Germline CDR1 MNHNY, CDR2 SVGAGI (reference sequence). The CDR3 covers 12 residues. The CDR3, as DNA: TGTGCCAGCGACAGGGGGCCCACTGAAGCTTTCTTT. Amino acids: CASDRGPTEAFF.

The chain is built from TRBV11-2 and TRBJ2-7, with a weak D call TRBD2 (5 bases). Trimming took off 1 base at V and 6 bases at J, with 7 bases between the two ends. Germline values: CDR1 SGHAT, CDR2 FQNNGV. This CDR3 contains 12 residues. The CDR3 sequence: CASSLGAGEQYF. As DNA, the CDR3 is TGTGCCAGCAGCTTAGGTGCGGGCGAGCAGTACTTC.

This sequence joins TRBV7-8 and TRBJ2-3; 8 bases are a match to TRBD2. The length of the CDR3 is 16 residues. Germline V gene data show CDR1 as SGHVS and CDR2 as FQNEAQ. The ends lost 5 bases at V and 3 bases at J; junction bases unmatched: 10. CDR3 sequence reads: CASSPRGGLETDTQYF. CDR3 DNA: TGTGCCAGCAGCCCACGAGGGGGACTAGAAACAGATACGCAGTATTTT.

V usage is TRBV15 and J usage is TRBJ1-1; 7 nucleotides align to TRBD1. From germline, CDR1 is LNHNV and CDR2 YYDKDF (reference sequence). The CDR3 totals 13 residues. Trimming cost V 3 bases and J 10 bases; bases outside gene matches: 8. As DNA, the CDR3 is TGTGCCACCAGCAGTGGGACAGCCCGAGGAGCTTTCTTT. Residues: CATSSGTARGAFF.

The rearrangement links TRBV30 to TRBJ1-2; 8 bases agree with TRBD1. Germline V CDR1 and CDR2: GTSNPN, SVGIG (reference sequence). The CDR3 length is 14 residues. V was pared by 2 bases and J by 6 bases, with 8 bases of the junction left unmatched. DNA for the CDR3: TGTGCCTGGAGTCTGCTTCAGGGGGCTCATGGCTACACCTTC. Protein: CAWSLLQGAHGYTF.